This T cell receptor beta chain originates from a study of blood T cells in healthy people across ages. The V segment lost 2 bases and the J segment 0 bases; nucleotides outside the gene matches: 4. This CDR3 has 17 amino acids. Germline V CDR1 and CDR2: MNHEY, SMNVEV (reference sequence). Using a J-beta primer mix together with a sample-barcoded 5' primer, a second PCR was run for roughly 7 to 11 cycles. From the 5' RACE reads, TCRdb called clonotypes with MiXCR, one entry per CDR3 protein. Here the sample spans over 600,000 distinct CDR3 sequences, around three fifths being singletons. The specimen was blood. The clonotype originates from a man aged 35 to 55 in good health. The chain combines TRBV27 with TRBJ2-6; TRBD1 matches at 7 bases. This CDR3 is CASSLTGAYSGANVLTF. The CDR3 DNA follows: TGTGCCAGCAGTTTAACAGGGGCTTACTCTGGGGCCAACGTCCTGACTTTC.